A selection of T cell receptor beta chains follows, all from one sample in a study of monozygotic twins with cystic fibrosis. Generated by immunoSEQ multiplex PCR, the TCRdb table keeps only in-frame clones and is missing some. The data hold about 9,600 clones, with 98% to 99% observed a single time. Sequenced sample: blood. The receptors were sampled from a girl aged 2 to 10 with cystic fibrosis. Each CDR3 is given without its conserved first and last residue. The order of the fields is V gene, clone size, J gene, CDR3 protein. The size entry is marked missing in some rows and otherwise reads once, few, many or a size class.

TRBV7-8	.	TRBJ2-7	ASSPWTGALYEQY
TRBV7-6	.	TRBJ2-6	ASSSPFSNYGGGANVLT
TRBV10-3	.	TRBJ2-7	AISVAGNYEQY
TRBV28	few	TRBJ2-7	ASRVVGAGSYEQY
TRBV7-4	.	TRBJ2-7	ASSLEGRGRLAGRYEQY
TRBV19	.	TRBJ2-5	ASRREVGETQY
TRBV6-4	.	TRBJ2-1	ASSPGLAGKYNEQF
TRBV5-1	once	TRBJ2-3	ASSLGGRGRTDTQY
TRBV5-1	.	TRBJ2-5	ASSFDYYNSETQY
TRBV6-5	.	TRBJ2-1	ASSPGLANYNEQF
TRBV10-1	.	TRBJ1-1	ASSSTGPNTEAF
TRBV7-2	.	TRBJ2-3	ASSLSFSWGQKYTDTQY
TRBV5-5	.	TRBJ1-1	ASSYGGRNEAF
TRBV11-2	.	TRBJ2-7	ASSSPGTRPFWEQY
TRBV2	.	TRBJ2-1	ASSELLDRHYNEQF
TRBV2	.	TRBJ1-2	ASSEGDRGDYGYT
TRBV30	.	TRBJ1-4	AWRQAGANEKLF
TRBV10-2	.	TRBJ1-5	ASRAGTGGYQPQH
TRBV11-2	.	TRBJ1-1	ASSSRQGALLNTEAF
TRBV19	.	TRBJ1-1	ASSILSTGASEAF
TRBV7-9	once	TRBJ1-1	ASSGTGGSEAF
TRBV10-1	.	TRBJ1-3	ASSEPPPVRGNTIY
TRBV25-1	.	TRBJ2-1	ASSESNLGTPAYNEQF
TRBV28	.	TRBJ2-7	ASSPARQGAYEQY
TRBV19	once	TRBJ2-1	ASSFLFNEQF
TRBV7-6	once	TRBJ2-7	ASSLGVDRGGEQY
TRBV6-5	.	TRBJ2-1	ASSSFGQGMDEQF